Presented here are 14 T cell receptor beta chains from one specimen sequenced in a study of technical replicates of blood from several donors. Profiled with immunoSEQ multiplex PCR; TCRdb holds only in-frame clones, not every one. The top ten clones hold approximately 0.25% of a sample with about 85,000 clones, around 94% of them seen once. The sequencing input was T cells isolated from PBMCs. The receptors stem from a human donor in good health.

This chain uses TRBV7-2 with TRBJ2-1; 9 bases line up with TRBD1. With V trimmed by 1 base and J by 4 bases, 5 bases remained unmatched. This CDR3 has 16 amino acids. Germline values: CDR1 SGHTA, CDR2 FQGNSA. CDR3: CASSLGGTGHYNEQFF. The CDR3 bases are TGTGCCAGCAGCTTAGGAGGGACAGGGCATTACAATGAGCAGTTCTTC.

The chain joins TRBV5-1 to TRBJ1-1, with a possible D match to TRBD1 (5 bases). Trimming removed 2 bases at V and 1 base at J, with 15 bases between. CDR3 length: 16 residues. Germline V gene sequence: CDR1 SGHRS, CDR2 YFSETQ. The CDR3 loop is CASSLYDPGENTEAFF. DNA of the CDR3: TGCGCCAGCAGCTTATATGACCCGGGGGAGAACACTGAAGCTTTCTTT.

The chain recombines TRBV7-2 with TRBJ1-2, with D perhaps TRBD1 (5 bases). The germline gives CDR1 SGHTA, CDR2 FQGNSA. V was shortened by 3 bases and J by 8 bases, with 13 bases between the two germline ends. This CDR3 spans 13 amino acids. The CDR3 reads CASSFGQGVGYTF. CDR3 nucleotides: TGTGCCAGCAGCTTTGGCCAGGGTGTGGGCTACACCTTC.

The chain recombines TRBV5-3 with TRBJ2-1; 11 bases agree with TRBD1. TRBV5-3 carries the ORF label, with uncertain function. The CDR3 runs to 14 residues. With V trimmed by 7 bases and J by 9 bases, 9 bases remained unmatched. CDR3 coding DNA: TGTGCCAGATCCCCAAGGACAGGGGGCATTGAGCAGTTCTTC. This encodes CARSPRTGGIEQFF.

This clone was picked up one time. This chain links TRBV6-5 with TRBJ1-1; D unresolved. Trimming cost V 2 bases and J 5 bases, with 6 bases left between them. Germline V gene lookup returns CDR1 MNHEY and CDR2 SVGAGI. There are 12 residues in the CDR3. The CDR3, as DNA: TGTGCCAGCAGTTACGGAGGAACTGAAGCTTTCTTT. Translating it yields CASSYGGTEAFF.

The chain joins TRBV28 to TRBJ1-3; TRBD1 matches at 9 bases. The CDR3 extends over 16 amino acids. Looked up from germline, CDR1 is MDHEN and CDR2 is SYDVKM. V gave up 5 bases and J gave up 0 bases; unmatched junction bases: 5. CDR3 sequence: CASSPGDRVSGNTIYF. The CDR3 DNA sequence: TGTGCCAGCAGTCCTGGGGACAGGGTCTCTGGAAACACCATATATTTT.

The V gene is TRBV5-1, the J gene TRBJ2-7; maybe TRBD1 (6 bases). The V end lost 0 bases, the J end lost 3 bases, and 13 bases lay between the germline ends. Germline V lookup: CDR1 SGHRS, CDR2 YFSETQ. This CDR3 contains 15 residues. CDR3 nucleotide sequence: TGCGCCAGCAGCTTGGGACAGGCGGAAATCTACGAGCAGTACTTC. The encoded protein is CASSLGQAEIYEQYF.

The J gene is TRBJ1-1, the V gene TRBV27, with D uncertain. Germline V gene sequence: CDR1 MNHEY, CDR2 SMNVEV (reference sequence). Trimming stripped 3 bases from V and 4 bases from J, with 9 bases between. The CDR3 is 13 amino acids. The CDR3, as DNA: TGTGCCAGCAGTTTGCCTGGCGGCACTGAAGCTTTCTTT. Its protein is CASSLPGGTEAFF.

The CDR3 DNA reads TGTGCCAGCAGCGTAGTAGCCGGAAGCCGAGGAGGCTACACCTTC. It yields the protein CASSVVAGSRGGYTF. This chain connects TRBV9 to TRBJ1-2; D unclear. The CDR3 loop spans 15 amino acids. V dropped 0 bases and J dropped 8 bases, with 17 bases sitting between them. Per germline, CDR1 SGDLS and CDR2 YYNGEE.

The chain employs TRBV7-9 and TRBJ2-5; TRBD1 aligns across 8 bases. The CDR3 is 11 amino acids. The J segment lost 12 bases and the V segment lost 5 bases, leaving 5 bases of the junction unmatched. CDR1 is SEHNR and CDR2 is FQNEAQ in the germline V gene (reference sequence). The CDR3 loop reads CASSPDRDEYF. The CDR3 coding sequence is TGTGCCAGCAGCCCGGACAGGGACGAGTACTTC.

The chain links TRBV19 to TRBJ1-5; no reliable D call. CDR1 and CDR2 (germline): LNHDA, SQIVND (reference sequence). The CDR3 is 17 amino acids. V lost 3 bases to trimming and J lost 3 bases, with 18 bases between them. CDR3 in amino acids: CASSIGRRTTYNQPQHF. In DNA form, the CDR3 reads TGTGCCAGTAGTATTGGGAGACGAACAACATACAATCAGCCCCAGCATTTT.

This sequence joins TRBV7-2 and TRBJ2-7, with unresolved D. This CDR3 spans 13 amino acids. Germline CDR1 reads SGHTA; CDR2 reads FQGNSA. The V and J ends lost 7 bases and 0 bases respectively, with 10 bases between them. CDR3 region: CASKIRSSYEQYF. CDR3 nucleotide sequence: TGTGCCAGCAAAATCCGGAGCTCCTACGAGCAGTACTTC.

The CDR3 DNA follows: TGTGCCAGCCGGACCCTCAGGGGGCTTTACGAGCAGTACTTC. Its translation is CASRTLRGLYEQYF. The chain couples TRBV6-5 to TRBJ2-7; the match to TRBD1 covers 8 bases. With 8 bases clipped from V and 4 bases from J, the junction kept 10 bases outside the gene matches. Germline CDR1 is MNHEY and CDR2 is SVGAGI. This CDR3 is built from 14 residues.

This chain uses TRBV29-1 with TRBJ1-2; 7 bases agree with TRBD1. Germline assignment: CDR1 SQVTM and CDR2 ANQGSEA. The junction had 0 bases not matched to a gene; V was cut back by 2 bases and J by 6 bases. This CDR3 has 11 residues. The CDR3 nucleotides are TGCAGCGTTGAACAGGGGGATGGCTACACCTTC. This sequence encodes CSVEQGDGYTF. The entire variable domain, with the rest obtained from reference TRBV29-1 and TRBJ1-2, is as follows: SAVISQKPSRDICQRGTSLTIQCQVDSQVTMMFWYRQQPGQSLTLIATANQGSEATYESGFVIDKFPISRPNLTFSTLTVSNMSPEDSSIYLCSVEQGDGYTFGSGTRLTVV.